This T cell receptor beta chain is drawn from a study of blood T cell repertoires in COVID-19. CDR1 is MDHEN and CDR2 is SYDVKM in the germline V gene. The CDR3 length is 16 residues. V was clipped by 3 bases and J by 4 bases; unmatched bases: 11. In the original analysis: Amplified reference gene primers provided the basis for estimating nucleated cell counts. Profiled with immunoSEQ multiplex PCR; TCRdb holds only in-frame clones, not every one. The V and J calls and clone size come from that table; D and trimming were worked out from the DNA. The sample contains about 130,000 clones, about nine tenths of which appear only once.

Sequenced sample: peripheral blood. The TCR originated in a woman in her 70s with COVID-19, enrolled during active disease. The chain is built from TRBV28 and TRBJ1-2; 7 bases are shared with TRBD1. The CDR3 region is CASSFGDRDIAYGYTF. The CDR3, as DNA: TGTGCCAGCAGTTTTGGAGACAGGGATATTGCCTATGGCTACACCTTC.